A selection of T cell receptor beta chains follows, all from one sample in a study of shared clonotypes between healthy human individuals. This table comes from immunoSEQ multiplex PCR, and its TCRdb copy is limited to in-frame clones, with some not included. The profile shows some 2,500,000 clones, more than 85% of them singletons. Sequencing was performed on naive CD4+ T cells from PBMCs. The receptors come from a man in his late teens or twenties in good health. Some clones in this sample may be carry-over from other donors' samples. Each CDR3 is given with its conserved first and last residue. A D gene is named only where the DNA matches it firmly. Expanded clones get a size class; other rows say once, few or many, or leave the size out.

D: TRBD1
size: NA
J: TRBJ2-1
V: TRBV28
CDR3: CASSLSGQGKGNEQFF
DNA: TGTGCCAGCAGTTTGTCCGGACAGGGCAAGGGCAATGAGCAGTTCTTC

D: NA
size: NA
J: TRBJ2-7
V: TRBV5-1
CDR3: CASSLGAATGAEQYF
DNA: TGCGCCAGCAGCTTGGGGGCCGCAACCGGTGCCGAGCAGTACTTC

D: NA
size: NA
J: TRBJ1-3
V: TRBV5-4
CDR3: CASSLRGAGNTIYF
DNA: TGTGCCAGCAGCTTGAGAGGGGCTGGAAACACCATATATTTT

D: NA
size: NA
J: TRBJ2-7
V: TRBV6-4
CDR3: CASLKRQKVVYEQYF
DNA: TGTGCCAGCCTTAAACGGCAAAAAGTCGTCTACGAGCAGTACTTC

D: TRBD2
size: NA
J: TRBJ2-7
V: TRBV5-1
CDR3: CASHKGLAGVYEQYF
DNA: TGCGCCAGTCATAAAGGACTAGCGGGAGTCTACGAGCAGTACTTC

D: NA
size: NA
J: TRBJ2-2
V: TRBV5-6
CDR3: CASSWAAVAYTGELFF
DNA: TGTGCCAGCAGCTGGGCCGCGGTAGCCTACACCGGGGAGCTGTTTTTT

D: TRBD2
size: NA
J: TRBJ2-5
V: TRBV6-6
CDR3: CASSYRREGQETQYF
DNA: TGTGCCAGCAGTTACCGGCGGGAGGGACAAGAGACCCAGTACTTC

D: TRBD1
size: NA
J: TRBJ2-7
V: TRBV19
CDR3: CASSRGTGGPYEQYF
DNA: TGTGCCAGTAGTCGCGGGACAGGGGGACCTTACGAGCAGTACTTC

D: NA
size: NA
J: TRBJ1-4
V: TRBV28
CDR3: CASRSNEKLFF
DNA: TGTGCCAGCAGGAGTAATGAAAAACTGTTTTTT

D: TRBD2
size: NA
J: TRBJ2-1
V: TRBV6-1
CDR3: CASSEAMSSGRRNEQFF
DNA: TGTGCCAGCAGTGAAGCAATGTCTAGCGGGAGACGGAATGAGCAGTTCTTC

D: TRBD2
size: NA
J: TRBJ2-1
V: TRBV2
CDR3: CASTWTSGRDNEQFF
DNA: TGTGCCAGCACCTGGACTAGCGGGAGAGATAATGAGCAGTTCTTC

D: TRBD2
size: few
J: TRBJ2-1
V: TRBV9
CDR3: CASSASGSSYNEQFF
DNA: TGTGCCAGCAGCGCGAGCGGGAGCTCCTACAATGAGCAGTTCTTC

D: NA
size: NA
J: TRBJ2-1
V: TRBV28
CDR3: CASSRTPYNEQFF
DNA: TGTGCCAGCAGTCGGACTCCCTACAATGAGCAGTTCTTC

D: NA
size: NA
J: TRBJ1-4
V: TRBV18
CDR3: CASSPPAEGGLLEKLFF
DNA: TGTGCCAGCTCACCACCGGCCGAGGGGGGTCTTCTTGAAAAACTGTTTTTT

D: TRBD1
size: NA
J: TRBJ1-5
V: TRBV19
CDR3: CASSLLTGVIGQPQHF
DNA: TGTGCCAGTAGCCTTCTGACAGGGGTTATCGGTCAGCCCCAGCATTTT

D: NA
size: NA
J: TRBJ2-7
V: TRBV19
CDR3: CASSIGARLQQYF
DNA: TGTGCCAGTAGTATAGGGGCCCGTCTACAGCAGTACTTC

D: TRBD1
size: NA
J: TRBJ1-3
V: TRBV5-1
CDR3: CASRRTGPRNTIYF
DNA: TGCGCCAGCCGAAGGACAGGGCCAAGAAACACCATATATTTT

D: NA
size: NA
J: TRBJ1-5
V: TRBV5-6
CDR3: CASSLHRRAGSNQPQHF
DNA: TGTGCCAGCAGCTTGCATAGGAGGGCGGGTAGCAATCAGCCCCAGCATTTT

D: NA
size: NA
J: TRBJ2-3
V: TRBV13
CDR3: CASSFERSTDTQYF
DNA: TGTGCCAGCAGCTTCGAGCGGTCTACAGATACGCAGTATTTT

D: TRBD2
size: NA
J: TRBJ2-2
V: TRBV11-2
CDR3: CASSILAVGGELFF
DNA: TGTGCCAGCAGCATACTAGCGGTAGGCGGGGAGCTGTTTTTT

D: NA
size: NA
J: TRBJ2-1
V: TRBV5-4
CDR3: CASSPPAASYNEQFF
DNA: TGTGCCAGCAGCCCCCCAGCGGCCTCCTACAATGAGCAGTTCTTC

D: NA
size: NA
J: TRBJ2-3
V: TRBV25-1
CDR3: CASSDSRQGTDTQYF
DNA: TGTGCCAGCAGTGATTCCCGACAGGGCACAGATACGCAGTATTTT

D: NA
size: NA
J: TRBJ1-1
V: TRBV27
CDR3: CASSFRMNTEAFF
DNA: TGTGCCAGCAGTTTCCGGATGAACACTGAAGCTTTCTTT

D: NA
size: NA
J: TRBJ2-6
V: TRBV19
CDR3: CASNQAGRTGANVLTF
DNA: TGTGCCAGTAATCAGGCGGGCAGGACTGGGGCCAACGTCCTGACTTTC

D: TRBD1
size: NA
J: TRBJ2-3
V: TRBV15
CDR3: CATSRAGDRHTDTQYF
DNA: TGTGCCACCAGCAGGGCAGGGGACAGGCATACAGATACGCAGTATTTT

D: NA
size: few
J: TRBJ1-5
V: TRBV30
CDR3: CAWSGGLGQPQHF
DNA: TGTGCCTGGAGTGGGGGGCTTGGGCAGCCCCAGCATTTT

D: NA
size: NA
J: TRBJ2-7
V: TRBV29-1
CDR3: CSVAGSSYEQYF
DNA: TGCAGCGTTGCAGGGAGCTCCTACGAGCAGTACTTC

D: NA
size: NA
J: TRBJ2-7
V: TRBV5-4
CDR3: CASSPRGAFFSEQYF
DNA: TGTGCCAGCAGCCCCAGAGGGGCGTTTTTTTCCGAGCAGTACTTC

D: NA
size: NA
J: TRBJ2-7
V: TRBV9
CDR3: CASSAGGPPYEQYF
DNA: TGTGCCAGCAGCGCGGGCGGACCCCCCTACGAGCAGTACTTC